This paragraph reports one T cell receptor beta chain. Only in-frame clones appear in the TCRdb table, and some are missing; sequencing was by immunoSEQ multiplex PCR. The data hold around 59,000 clones, with more than 75% observed a single time. The sample comes from a study of OX40 agonist ivuxolimab in advanced cancers. The V and J ends lost 3 bases and 4 bases, in that order; junction bases with no gene match: 5. The CDR3 sequence is 15 residues long. CDR1 is SGHAT and CDR2 is FQNNGV in the germline V gene. Systemic immunosuppression or a history of autoimmune disease excluded patients. This clonotype was obtained from an adult with an advanced solid tumor such as melanoma, head and neck, liver or kidney cancer. Specimen: CD4+ or CD8+ T cells sorted from blood, collected in a trial of the OX40 agonist ivuxolimab. The chain links TRBV11-2 to TRBJ2-3; 9 nucleotides line up with TRBD2. In DNA form, the CDR3 reads TGTGCCAGCAGCTTGAATAGCGGGAGCGCAGATACGCAGTATTTT. It is translated as CASSLNSGSADTQYF.